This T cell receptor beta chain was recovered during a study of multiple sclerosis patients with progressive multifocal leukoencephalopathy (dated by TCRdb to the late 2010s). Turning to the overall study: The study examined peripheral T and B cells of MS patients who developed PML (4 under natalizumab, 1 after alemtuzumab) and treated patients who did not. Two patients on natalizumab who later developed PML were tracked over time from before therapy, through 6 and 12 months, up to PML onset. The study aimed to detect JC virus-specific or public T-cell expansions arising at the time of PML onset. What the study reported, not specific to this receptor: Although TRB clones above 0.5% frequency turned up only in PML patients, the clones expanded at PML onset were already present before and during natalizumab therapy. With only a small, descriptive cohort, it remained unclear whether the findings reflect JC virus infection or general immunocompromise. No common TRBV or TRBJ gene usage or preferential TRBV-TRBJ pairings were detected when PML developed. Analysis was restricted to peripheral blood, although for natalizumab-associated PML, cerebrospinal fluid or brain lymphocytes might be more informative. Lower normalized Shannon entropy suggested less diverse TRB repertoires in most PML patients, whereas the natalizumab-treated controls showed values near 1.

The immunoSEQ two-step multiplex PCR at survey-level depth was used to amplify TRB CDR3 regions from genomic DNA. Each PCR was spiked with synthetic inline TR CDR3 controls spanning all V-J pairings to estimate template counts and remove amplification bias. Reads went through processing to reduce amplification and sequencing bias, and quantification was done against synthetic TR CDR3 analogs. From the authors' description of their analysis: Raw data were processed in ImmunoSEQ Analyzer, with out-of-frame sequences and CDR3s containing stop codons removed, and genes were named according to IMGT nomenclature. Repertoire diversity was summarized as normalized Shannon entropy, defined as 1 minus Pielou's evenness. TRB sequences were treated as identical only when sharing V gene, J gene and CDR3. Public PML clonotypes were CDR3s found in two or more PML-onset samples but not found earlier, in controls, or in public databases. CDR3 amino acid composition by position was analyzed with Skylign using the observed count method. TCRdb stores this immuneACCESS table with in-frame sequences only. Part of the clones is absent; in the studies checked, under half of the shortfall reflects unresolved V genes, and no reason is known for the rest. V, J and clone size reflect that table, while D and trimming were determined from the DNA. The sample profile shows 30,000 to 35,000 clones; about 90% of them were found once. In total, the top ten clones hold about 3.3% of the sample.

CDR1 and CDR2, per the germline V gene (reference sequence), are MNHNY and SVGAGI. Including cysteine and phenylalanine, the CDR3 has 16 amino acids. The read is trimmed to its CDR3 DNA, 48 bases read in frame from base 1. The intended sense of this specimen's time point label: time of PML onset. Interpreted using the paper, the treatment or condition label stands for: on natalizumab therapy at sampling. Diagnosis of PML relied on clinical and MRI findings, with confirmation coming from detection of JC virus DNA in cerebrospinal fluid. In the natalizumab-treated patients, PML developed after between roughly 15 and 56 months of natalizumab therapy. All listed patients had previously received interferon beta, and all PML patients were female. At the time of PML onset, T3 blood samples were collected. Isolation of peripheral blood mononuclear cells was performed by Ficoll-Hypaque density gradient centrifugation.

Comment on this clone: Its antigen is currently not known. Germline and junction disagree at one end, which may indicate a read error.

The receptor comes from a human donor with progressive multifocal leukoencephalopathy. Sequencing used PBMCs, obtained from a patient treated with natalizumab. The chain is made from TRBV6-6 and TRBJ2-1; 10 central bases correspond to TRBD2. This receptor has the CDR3 CVSSPYASGSRHEQFF. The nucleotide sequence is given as TGTGTCAGCAGCCCCTACGCTAGCGGGAGTAGGCATGAGCAGTTCTTC.